Listed below are T cell receptor beta chains from one sample, sequenced in a study of T cells in Graves' hyperthyroidism and ophthalmopathy. TCRdb re-derived calls from the multiplex PCR reads in MiXCR, one entry per CDR3 protein. The profile shows 600,000 to 700,000 distinct CDR3 sequences, approximately 42% of them singletons. Sequencing used peripheral blood or thyroid tissue (not recorded which). The receptor source for this set is an adult man with Graves' disease, either hyperthyroidism or ophthalmopathy (not recorded which). The CDR3 runs from the conserved cysteine through the conserved F or W. The order of the fields is V gene, J gene, CDR3 protein.

TRBV20-1	TRBJ1-3	CSASGTSGNTIYF
TRBV2	TRBJ2-2	CASSVTGTNTGELFF
TRBV7-2	TRBJ1-4	CASSWTGGENEKLFF
TRBV5-1	TRBJ1-6	CAGSLAGQSSNSPLHF
TRBV24-1	TRBJ2-5	CATSESTSGRSETQYF
TRBV2	TRBJ1-5	CASARTGSNQPQHF
TRBV9	TRBJ1-2	CASSQAGTDYGYTF
TRBV9	TRBJ1-5	CASSSTGRSNQPQHF
TRBV25-1	TRBJ1-1	CAWSDPGQFAFF
TRBV29-1	TRBJ2-7	CSVEEGTGIEQYF
TRBV10-2	TRBJ1-5	CASSESGNSNQPQHF
TRBV12-3/TRBV12-4	TRBJ1-3	CASRGRGPGNTIYF
TRBV29-1	TRBJ1-2	CSAGQGVRYGYTF
TRBV7-9	TRBJ2-7	CASSPPLAGGYEQYF
TRBV5-1	TRBJ2-7	CASSLGTGISSYEQYF
TRBV11-2	TRBJ2-5	CASSQHHQETQYF
TRBV29-1	TRBJ2-7	CSAGPGAYEQYF
TRBV24-1	TRBJ2-5	CATSDRSLAGTQYF
TRBV9	TRBJ1-1	CASSASRRTEAFF
TRBV29-1	TRBJ1-2	CSVDGGATGNYGYTF
TRBV29-1	TRBJ1-3	CSAQGAGNTIYF
TRBV12-3/TRBV12-4	TRBJ2-5	CASSFSLAGGWRETQYF
TRBV6-1	TRBJ1-5	CASKAGDQPQHF
TRBV7-9	TRBJ2-5	CASSLAGTDQETQYF
TRBV10-3	TRBJ1-4	CAISVAVTEKLFF
TRBV20-1	TRBJ2-5	CSARGTQETQYF
TRBV11-2	TRBJ2-3	CASSGIAGGKTDTQYF
TRBV5-1	TRBJ1-1	CASSLEAAVNTEAFF